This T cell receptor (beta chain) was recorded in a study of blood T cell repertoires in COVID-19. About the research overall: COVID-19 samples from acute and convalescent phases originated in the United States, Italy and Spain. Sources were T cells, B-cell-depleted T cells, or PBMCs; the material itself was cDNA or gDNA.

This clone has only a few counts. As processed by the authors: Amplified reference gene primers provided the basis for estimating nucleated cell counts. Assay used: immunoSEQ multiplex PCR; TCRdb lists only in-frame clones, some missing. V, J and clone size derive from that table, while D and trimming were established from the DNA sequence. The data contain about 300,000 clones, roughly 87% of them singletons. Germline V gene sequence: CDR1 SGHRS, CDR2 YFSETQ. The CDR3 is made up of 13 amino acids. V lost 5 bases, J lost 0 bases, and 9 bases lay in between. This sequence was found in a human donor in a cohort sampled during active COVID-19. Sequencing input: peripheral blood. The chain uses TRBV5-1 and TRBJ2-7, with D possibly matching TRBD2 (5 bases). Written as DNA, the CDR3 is TGCGCCAGCAGTGGAGGCAACTCCTACGAGCAGTACTTC. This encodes CASSGGNSYEQYF.